The present TCR beta chain was sequenced within a study of cytomegalovirus exposure and HLA in healthy donors. Study-wide context: In terms of ancestry, the Caucasian-associated cluster contained 75% to 90% of the approximately 420 genotyped donors.

PCR used 60 Vbeta primers and 13 Jbeta primers. Profiled with immunoSEQ multiplex PCR; TCRdb holds only in-frame clones, not every one. Of over 150,000 clones listed, roughly two thirds are singletons. About this clone itself: Its specificity is unknown.

Points from the study as a whole: In an earlier analysis, about 90% or about 30%: the productive usage of most TCR beta V segments. Association of a missense DCLRE1C variant with TCR beta V- and J-gene trimming was reported in a later analysis. Further analysis was carried out later, and it showed several of the most significant clusters appearing linked to common viral pathogens.

This clonotype originated in a woman aged 25 to 45 in good health and CMV-seronegative. The sample was PBMCs.

The CDR3 DNA sequence: TGTGCCAGCAGAACACCACACATGAACACTGAAGCTTTCTTT. It translates to CASRTPHMNTEAFF. V usage is TRBV28 and J usage is TRBJ1-1; no firm D call. CDR3 length: 14 residues. Germline V gene data show CDR1 as MDHEN and CDR2 as SYDVKM. V was shortened by 6 bases and J by 0 bases, with 11 bases between the two germline ends.